This TCR beta chain was sequenced for a study of control samples from healthy donors and cancer patients. The CDR3 covers 12 residues. Germline loops: CDR1 SGHTA, CDR2 FQGNSA. The ends were cut back, 5 bases at V and 3 bases at J, with 8 bases in the middle. Profiled with immunoSEQ multiplex PCR; TCRdb holds only in-frame clones, not every one. The table shows some 130,000 clones, with about 93% occurring only once. This chain uses TRBV7-2 with TRBJ2-7; D gene uncertain. This TCR was recovered from a man in his fifties or sixties with head and neck cancer. The sample comprised PBMCs. CDR3 region: CASSDSRYEQYF. In nucleotides, the CDR3 is TGTGCCAGCAGCGATAGCCGCTACGAGCAGTACTTC.